The 29 T cell receptor beta chains given below trace back to one sample, sequenced in a study of cytomegalovirus exposure and HLA in healthy donors. The PCR contained 60 Vbeta and 13 Jbeta primers. The table came from immunoSEQ multiplex PCR; TCRdb's copy has only in-frame clones and leaves some out. The sample yields about 120,000 clones, around 80% seen once. Specimen: PBMCs. These receptors were collected from a female donor in good health and CMV-seronegative.

The genes are TRBV13 and TRBJ2-7; TRBD2 might be the D (6 bases). Trimming stripped 5 bases from V and 5 bases from J, with 19 bases between. Germline values: CDR1 PRHDT, CDR2 FYEKMQ (reference sequence). The CDR3 runs to 15 residues. CDR3: CASSHASAYRNEQYF. CDR3 bases: TGTGCCAGCAGCCACGCTAGCGCCTATCGGAACGAGCAGTACTTC.

CDR3 sequence (DNA): TGTGCCAGCAGTTACGGACAGGGATCCACAGATACGCAGTATTTT. Protein sequence: CASSYGQGSTDTQYF. The rearrangement joins TRBV6-5 to TRBJ2-3, with TRBD1 matching over 8 bases. The trim removed 2 bases at V and 2 bases at J, leaving 3 bases unmatched. The CDR3 is made up of 15 amino acids. From germline, CDR1 is MNHEY and CDR2 SVGAGI.

The J gene is TRBJ2-2, the V gene TRBV4-1; D remains ambiguous. CDR1 and CDR2 (germline): MGHRA, YSYEKL. CDR3 length: 15 amino acids. With 1 base removed from V and 6 bases from J, the gap between germline ends came to 12 bases. The CDR3 protein is CASSQASRTAGELFF. The CDR3 region has the DNA TGCGCCAGCAGCCAAGCGTCCCGCACGGCCGGGGAGCTGTTTTTT.

This rearrangement joins TRBV6-5 to TRBJ2-5; D is perhaps TRBD2 (7 bases). This CDR3 is built from 13 residues. Trimming took 8 bases from V and 5 from J, leaving 15 bases between them. The germline V gene encodes CDR1 MNHEY and CDR2 SVGAGI. The CDR3 sequence: CASGRGIWETQYF. CDR3 in DNA: TGTGCCAGCGGGAGGGGGATTTGGGAGACCCAGTACTTC.

The chain links TRBV5-4 to TRBJ2-1; tentatively, D is TRBD1 (6 bases). The CDR3 length is 15 residues. Trimming stripped 4 bases from V and 6 bases from J, with 17 bases between. Germline values: CDR1 SGHNT, CDR2 YYREEE (reference sequence). DNA for the CDR3: TGTGCCAGCAGCGCACCACTGGACAGTTTCAATGAGCAGTTCTTC. Its protein product is CASSAPLDSFNEQFF.

CDR3 coding DNA: TGCGCCAGCAGCCGGTGGACTAGCGGTGCTAGCACAGATACGCAGTATTTT. Translating gives CASSRWTSGASTDTQYF. V gene TRBV4-3 combines with J gene TRBJ2-3, with 10 bases that match TRBD2. This CDR3 has 17 amino acids. V trimming: 4 bases; J trimming: 0 bases; junction bases outside the gene matches: 7. Looked up from germline, CDR1 is LGHNA and CDR2 is YSLEER.

This clone was observed a single time. J is TRBJ2-3 and V is TRBV6-6; 10 positions agree with TRBD2. Germline V lookup: CDR1 MNHNY, CDR2 SVGAGI (reference sequence). J was trimmed by 2 bases and V by 2 bases; bases with no gene match: 4. The CDR3 has 16 residues. The CDR3 loop reads CASSYGLAAFTDTQYF. In DNA, the CDR3 is TGTGCCAGCAGTTACGGACTAGCGGCCTTCACAGATACGCAGTATTTT.

This chain connects TRBV23-1 to TRBJ2-3; 8 nucleotides align to TRBD1. TRBV23-1 is given ORF status, its function remaining uncertain. Losses at the gene ends were 4 bases for V and 4 bases for J; bases not matched to a gene: 19. The CDR3 is 19 residues long. CDR3 nucleotides: TGCGCCAGCAGTCTCCTGGACAGGGAAAGGGCTTTAAGGGCAGATACGCAGTATTTT. Its translation is CASSLLDRERALRADTQYF.

The rearrangement joins TRBV2 to TRBJ2-3, with a tentative D call TRBD2 (5 bases). The CDR3 consists of 21 residues. V lost 5 bases and J 0 bases, leaving 30 bases between the germline ends. Germline values: CDR1 SNHLY, CDR2 FYNNEI. CDR3: CASSQRRGPQNKRTSTDTQYF. Written as DNA, the CDR3 is TGTGCCAGCAGTCAACGTCGTGGACCGCAGAACAAAAGGACTAGCACAGATACGCAGTATTTT. The full variable domain, completed using reference TRBV2 and TRBJ2-3, is EPEVTQTPSHQVTQMGQEVILRCVPISNHLYFYWYRQILGQKVEFLVSFYNNEISEKSEIFDDQFSVERPDGSNFTLKIRSTKLEDSAMYFCASSQRRGPQNKRTSTDTQYFGPGTRLTVL.

This chain joins TRBV19 and TRBJ2-3, with 7 bases identical to TRBD1. V lost 7 bases and J lost 2; bases outside the gene matches: 9. CDR1 is LNHDA and CDR2 is SQIVND in the germline V gene (reference sequence). This CDR3 has 15 amino acids. CDR3 protein: CASNFRDRDTDTQYF. As DNA, the CDR3 is TGTGCCAGTAACTTCCGGGACAGAGACACAGATACGCAGTATTTT.

CDR3 DNA sequence: TGTGCCAGCAGCTCCGGGAGGGGTAATGAAAAACTGTTTTTT. Translating gives CASSSGRGNEKLFF. This chain connects TRBV7-2 to TRBJ1-4; TRBD1 is a possible D gene (5 bases). This CDR3 comprises 14 residues. From germline, CDR1 is SGHTA and CDR2 FQGNSA. V dropped 4 bases and J dropped 4 bases, with 10 bases sitting between them.

The chain links TRBV4-2 to TRBJ2-3; D perhaps matches TRBD1 (5 bases). With 6 bases removed from V and 6 bases from J, the gap between germline ends came to 13 bases. Germline CDR1 LGHNA, CDR2 YNFKEQ. CDR3 length: 13 amino acids. CDR3 loop: CASRGAALDTQYF. In DNA, the CDR3 is TGTGCCAGCAGAGGGGCTGCGTTGGATACGCAGTATTTT.

The chain has TRBV5-6 and TRBJ2-7; D is unclear. The CDR3 has 14 residues. The germline V gene has CDR1 SGHDT and CDR2 YYEEEE. V was shortened by 1 base and J by 0 bases, with 8 bases between the two germline ends. The CDR3 sequence: CASSLSVSSYEQYF. For the CDR3, the DNA is TGTGCCAGCAGCTTGTCGGTGAGCTCCTACGAGCAGTACTTC.

V and J are TRBV11-1 and TRBJ2-5; D may be TRBD2 (5 bases). Germline values: CDR1 SGHAT, CDR2 FQDESV (reference sequence). Between the trimmed V and J ends, which lost 5 bases and 2 bases, there was a span of 9 bases. The CDR3 has 13 amino acids. The CDR3 here is CASSTTTQETQYF. The CDR3, as DNA: TGTGCCAGCAGCACGACTACACAAGAGACCCAGTACTTC.

The chain links TRBV7-8 to TRBJ2-1; a weak D match, TRBD2 (6 bases). The germline gives CDR1 SGHVS, CDR2 FQNEAQ. Trimming left V 4 bases short and J 7 bases short, with 17 bases between. This CDR3 comprises 15 residues. The DNA of the CDR3 is TGTGCCAGCAGCTCGCAACAGACTGGGGGGAATGAGCAGTTCTTC. This sequence encodes CASSSQQTGGNEQFF.

This clone was seen a few times. This chain connects TRBV4-1 to TRBJ1-6, with TRBD1 identical over 12 bases. The germline V gene encodes CDR1 MGHRA and CDR2 YSYEKL. The CDR3 extends over 16 amino acids. V was pared by 1 base and J by 10 bases, with 5 bases of the junction left unmatched. Here the CDR3 reads CASSQGTGTGGSPLHF. The CDR3 DNA is TGCGCCAGCAGCCAAGGCACCGGGACAGGGGGCTCACCCCTCCACTTT.

J is TRBJ2-5 and V is TRBV25-1, with 13 bases matching TRBD2. This CDR3 contains 18 residues. V was pared by 1 base and J by 3 bases, with 8 bases of the junction left unmatched. The germline V gene has CDR1 MGHDK and CDR2 SYGVNS. CDR3 DNA sequence: TGTGCCAGCAGTGAATTGGGACTAGCGGGGCAGCCTAAAGAGACCCAGTACTTC. It specifies CASSELGLAGQPKETQYF.

This clone was seen only a few times. The V call is TRBV4-2, the J call TRBJ1-4; possible D gene TRBD1, 5 bases. In germline, CDR1 is LGHNA, CDR2 YNFKEQ. With 4 bases removed from V and 7 bases from J, the gap between germline ends came to 19 bases. The CDR3 runs 16 residues. The CDR3 here is CASSLMGSGMGEKLFF. The CDR3 DNA reads TGTGCCAGCAGCCTTATGGGATCAGGGATGGGTGAAAAACTGTTTTTT.

The CDR3: CASSVRGGGETQYF. The CDR3 DNA sequence: TGTGCCAGCAGCGTTCGGGGGGGTGGGGAGACCCAGTACTTC. J is TRBJ2-5 and V is TRBV9, with 8 bases identical to TRBD2. The CDR3 totals 14 residues. V gave up 2 bases and J gave up 5 bases; unmatched junction bases: 5. The germline CDR1 and CDR2 sequences are SGDLS and YYNGEE.

This rearrangement joins TRBV5-5 to TRBJ1-2; 8 bases are a match to TRBD1. After removal of 1 base from V and 4 bases from J, the junction contained 6 bases not matched to a gene. CDR1 is SGHKS and CDR2 is YYEKEE in the germline V gene (reference sequence). The CDR3 loop spans 15 amino acids. CDR3 in DNA: TGTGCCAGCAGCTTGTCTGGGACAGGATTCTATGGCTACACCTTC. This translates into CASSLSGTGFYGYTF.

V usage is TRBV11-2 and J usage is TRBJ2-3; TRBD1 aligns across 7 bases. The V gene end was trimmed by 10 bases and the J gene end by 1 base; junction bases not matched to a gene: 8. This CDR3 spans 14 amino acids. The germline CDR1 and CDR2 sequences are SGHAT and FQNNGV. CDR3 DNA sequence: TGTGCCACCATCGACAGGGTTGGCACAGATACGCAGTATTTT. Protein: CATIDRVGTDTQYF.

CDR3 protein: CASSPKDRGGSGANVLTF. The CDR3 DNA sequence: TGTGCCAGCTCACCGAAAGACAGGGGCGGCTCTGGGGCCAACGTCCTGACTTTC. V gene TRBV18 combines with J gene TRBJ2-6, with 8 bases lining up with TRBD1. This CDR3 has 18 residues. After removal of 3 bases from V and 0 bases from J, the junction contained 7 bases not matched to a gene. From germline, CDR1 is KGHSH and CDR2 LQKENI.

The chain carries TRBV5-8 and TRBJ2-5; possible D gene TRBD1, 6 bases. Germline loops: CDR1 SGHTS, CDR2 YDEGEE. The CDR3 runs 12 residues. The V end was cut by 7 bases, the J end by 4 bases, with 11 bases between. CDR3 bases: TGTGCCAGCCTGAACAGGGCAGAGACCCAGTACTTC. It encodes CASLNRAETQYF. The full variable domain, completed using reference TRBV5-8 and TRBJ2-5, is EAGVTQSPTHLIKTRGQQATLRCSPISGHTSVYWYQQALGLGLQFLLWYDEGEERNRGNFPPRFSGRQFPNYSSELNVNALELEDSALYLCASLNRAETQYFGPGTRLLVL.

This clone was recorded once. V and J are TRBV6-1 and TRBJ1-2; 10 bases line up with TRBD1. V dropped 4 bases and J dropped 9; count of bases not matched to a gene: 14. This CDR3 comprises 16 residues. CDR1 and CDR2 (germline): MNHNS, SASEGT. The chain's CDR3 is CASSGRPGTGVHSYTF. Here the CDR3 DNA reads TGTGCCAGCAGTGGTCGTCCCGGGACAGGGGTTCATAGCTACACCTTC.

This clone has only a few counts. The V and J genes are TRBV6-1 and TRBJ1-1; the match to TRBD1 covers 9 bases. CDR1 is MNHNS and CDR2 is SASEGT in the germline V gene. The CDR3 length is 15 residues. Unmatched junction bases numbered 8, after V lost 5 bases and J lost 4 bases. The chain's CDR3 is CASSIQGAVGTEAFF. The DNA for the CDR3 is TGTGCCAGCAGTATACAGGGGGCGGTCGGCACTGAAGCTTTCTTT.

Of note for this clone: The junction departs from germline at one end; a sequencing error may be responsible. The chain has TRBV7-9 and TRBJ2-5, with D perhaps matching TRBD2 (5 bases). Germline values: CDR1 SEHNR, CDR2 FQNEAQ (reference sequence). The CDR3 is made up of 15 amino acids. CDR3 protein: CSSSLERGGQETQYF. The CDR3 nucleotides are TGTTCCAGCAGCTTAGAACGGGGTGGCCAAGAGACCCAGTACTTC.

This clone was detected only a few times. V usage is TRBV5-1 and J usage is TRBJ2-7, with D possibly being TRBD2 (5 bases). The CDR3 runs 15 residues. Germline-derived CDR1 and CDR2 are SGHRS and YFSETQ. V lost 1 base and J 2 bases, leaving 13 bases between the germline ends. Written as DNA, the CDR3 is TGCGCCAGCAGCTTGACACGGACTCAGCCCTACGAGCAGTACTTC. It is translated as CASSLTRTQPYEQYF.

The chain links TRBV6-1 to TRBJ1-2; possible D gene TRBD1, 6 bases. The CDR3 loop spans 18 amino acids. CDR1 is MNHNS and CDR2 is SASEGT in the germline V gene. Trimming shortened V by 4 bases and J by 4 bases, and 25 bases separated the two germline ends. CDR3 DNA: TGTGCCAGCAGTGTCCAATTGGGGGCGGGGGCTCACGGCTATGGCTACACCTTC. This gives the protein CASSVQLGAGAHGYGYTF.

This clone was seen a few times. The chain is built from TRBV4-2 and TRBJ1-1, with unresolved D. The ends were cut back, 4 bases at V and 2 bases at J, with 14 bases in the middle. CDR3 length equals 15 residues. The germline gives CDR1 LGHNA, CDR2 YNFKEQ. The CDR3 DNA is TGTGCCAGCAGCCCCCCCCGCAGTATAAACACTGAAGCTTTCTTT. As protein: CASSPPRSINTEAFF.